This T cell receptor (beta chain) appears in the sequencing data of a study of blood T cell repertoires in COVID-19. Turning to the study itself: Material from acute and convalescent COVID-19 was sourced from the United States, Italy and Spain. T cells, B-cell-depleted T cells, or PBMCs provided the cDNA or gDNA that served as material.

Per the original data handling: The authors estimated nucleated cell counts from reference gene primer amplification. Clones were read by immunoSEQ multiplex PCR, and TCRdb kept only the in-frame ones, dropping some. The V and J calls and the clone size are those of that table, but D and trimming were determined from the DNA. The sample lists under 75,000 clones, 80% to 90% seen once, with about 18% in the top ten. This CDR3 contains 14 residues. CDR1 and CDR2 (germline): SGHRS, YFSETQ. V lost 2 bases to trimming and J lost 7 bases; unmatched junction nucleotides: 2. The V gene is TRBV5-1, the J gene TRBJ1-6; 8 bases fit TRBD1. Sample: peripheral blood. This sequence was found in a woman over 75 with active COVID-19. Here the CDR3 DNA reads TGCGCCAGCAGCTTACAGGGGGAAAATTCACCCCTCCACTTT. This encodes CASSLQGENSPLHF.